The source of this T cell receptor beta chain is a study of blood T cell repertoires in COVID-19. In the study overall: Acute and convalescent COVID-19 specimens originated in the United States, Italy and Spain. In each case, the material was cDNA or gDNA derived from T cells, B-cell-depleted T cells, or PBMCs.

Per the study methods: Cell counts per sample came from amplifying reference gene primers. Here immunoSEQ multiplex PCR was the method, and the copy in TCRdb shows in-frame clones only, minus some. V and J calls and clone size are given by that table; D and trimming were obtained from the DNA. Of roughly 280,000 clones listed, approximately 91% are singletons. Germline CDR1 is SGDLS and CDR2 is YYNGEE. V was pared by 4 bases and J by 4 bases, with 8 bases between. CDR3 size: 12 residues. The chain combines TRBV9 with TRBJ1-1; no firm D call. The TCR sequence derives from a man in his fifties or sixties with acute or convalescent COVID-19. Source material: peripheral blood. CDR3 coding DNA: TGTGCCAGCAGCCCCGGGAGCACTGAAGCTTTCTTT. Translation gives CASSPGSTEAFF. The variable domain in full, with the rest retrieved from reference TRBV9 and TRBJ1-1, is DSGVTQTPKHLITATGQRVTLRCSPRSGDLSVYWYQQSLDQGLQFLIQYYNGEERAKGNILERFSAQQFPDLHSELNLSSLELGDSALYFCASSPGSTEAFFGQGTRLTVV.